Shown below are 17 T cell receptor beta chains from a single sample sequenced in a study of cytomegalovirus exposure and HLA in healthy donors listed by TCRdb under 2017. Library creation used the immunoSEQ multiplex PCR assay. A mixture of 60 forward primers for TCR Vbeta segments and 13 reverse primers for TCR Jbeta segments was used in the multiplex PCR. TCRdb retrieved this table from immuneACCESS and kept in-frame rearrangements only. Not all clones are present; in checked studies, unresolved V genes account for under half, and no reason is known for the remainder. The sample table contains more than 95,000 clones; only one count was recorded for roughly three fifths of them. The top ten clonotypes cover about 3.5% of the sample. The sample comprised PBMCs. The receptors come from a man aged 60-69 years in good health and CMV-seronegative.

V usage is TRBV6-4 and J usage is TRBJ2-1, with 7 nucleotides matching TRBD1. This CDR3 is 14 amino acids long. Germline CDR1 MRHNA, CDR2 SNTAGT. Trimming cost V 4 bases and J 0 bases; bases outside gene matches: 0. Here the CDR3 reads CASSGDSSYNEQFF. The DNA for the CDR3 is TGTGCCAGCAGTGGGGACAGCTCCTACAATGAGCAGTTCTTC.

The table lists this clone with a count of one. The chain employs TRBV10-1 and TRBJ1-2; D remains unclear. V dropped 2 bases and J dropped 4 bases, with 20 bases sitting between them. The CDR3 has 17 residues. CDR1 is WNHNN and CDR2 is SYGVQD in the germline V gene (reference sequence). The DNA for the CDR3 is TGCGCCAGCAGTGAGATGGGTCAGGCGAAAAAAGGCTATGGCTACACCTTC. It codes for CASSEMGQAKKGYGYTF.

The CDR3, as DNA: TGTGCCAGCAGCCCTTTAGGGGGGGTTTTATACGAGCAGTACTTC. Amino acids: CASSPLGGVLYEQYF. The V and J genes are TRBV28 and TRBJ2-7; a possible D gene is TRBD2 (7 bases). Germline V gene sequence: CDR1 MDHEN, CDR2 SYDVKM. CDR3 size: 15 residues. The V gene lost 6 bases and the J gene lost 4 bases, with 19 bases spanning the gap.

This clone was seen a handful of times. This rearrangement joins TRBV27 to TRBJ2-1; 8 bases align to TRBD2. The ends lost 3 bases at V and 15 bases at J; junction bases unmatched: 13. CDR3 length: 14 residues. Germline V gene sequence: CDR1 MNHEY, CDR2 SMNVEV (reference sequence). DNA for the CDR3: TGTGCCAGCAGTTTGGTTGGTAGCGGGGTTTCAATGTTCTTC. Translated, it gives CASSLVGSGVSMFF.

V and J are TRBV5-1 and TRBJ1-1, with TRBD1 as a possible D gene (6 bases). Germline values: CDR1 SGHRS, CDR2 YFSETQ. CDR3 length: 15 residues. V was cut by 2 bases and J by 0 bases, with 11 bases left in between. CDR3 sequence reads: CASSLIGQMNTEAFF. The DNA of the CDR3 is TGCGCCAGCAGCTTAATCGGACAGATGAACACTGAAGCTTTCTTT.

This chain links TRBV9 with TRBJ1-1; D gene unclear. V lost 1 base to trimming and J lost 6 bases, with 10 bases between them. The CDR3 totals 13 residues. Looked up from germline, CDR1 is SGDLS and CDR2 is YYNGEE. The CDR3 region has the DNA TGTGCCAGCAGCGTACAAGAACGGGCTGAAGCTTTCTTT. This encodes CASSVQERAEAFF.

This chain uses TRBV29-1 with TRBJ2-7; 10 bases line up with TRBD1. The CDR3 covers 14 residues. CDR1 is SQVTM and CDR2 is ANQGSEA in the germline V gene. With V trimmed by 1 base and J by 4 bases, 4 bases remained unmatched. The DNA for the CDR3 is TGCAGCGTTGAAGGACAGGGGGCTAGATACGAGCAGTACTTC. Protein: CSVEGQGARYEQYF.

The CDR3 DNA follows: TGTGCCAGCAGCTCACAGGACAGGCCAGGGGGCTATGGCTACACCTTC. Encoded protein: CASSSQDRPGGYGYTF. This chain uses TRBV7-2 with TRBJ1-2, with 7 bases identical to TRBD1. Trimming cost V 4 bases and J 4 bases; bases outside gene matches: 12. The V gene's germline CDR1 is SGHTA and CDR2 FQGNSA. The CDR3 contains 16 residues.

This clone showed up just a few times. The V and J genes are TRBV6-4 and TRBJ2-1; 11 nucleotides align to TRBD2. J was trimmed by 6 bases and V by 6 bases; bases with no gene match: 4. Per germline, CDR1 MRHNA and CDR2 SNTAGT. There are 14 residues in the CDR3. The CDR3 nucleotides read TGTGCCAGCAGACCGGGACTAGCGGCCAATGAGCAGTTCTTC. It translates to CASRPGLAANEQFF.

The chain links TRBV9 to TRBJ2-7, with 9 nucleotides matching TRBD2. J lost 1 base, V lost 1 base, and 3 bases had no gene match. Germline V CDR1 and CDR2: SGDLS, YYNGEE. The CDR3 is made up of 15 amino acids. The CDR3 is CASSVTAGGSYEQYF. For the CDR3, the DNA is TGTGCCAGCAGCGTAACAGCGGGGGGATCCTACGAGCAGTACTTC.

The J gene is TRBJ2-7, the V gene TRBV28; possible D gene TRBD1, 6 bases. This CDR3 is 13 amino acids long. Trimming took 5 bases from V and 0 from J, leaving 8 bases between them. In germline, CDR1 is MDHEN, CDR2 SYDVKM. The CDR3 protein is CASSRQVSYEQYF. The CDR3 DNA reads TGTGCCAGCAGTCGACAGGTCTCCTACGAGCAGTACTTC.

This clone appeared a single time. Here the CDR3 DNA reads TGTGCCAGCAGCTTCCGACAAAGCTCCTACAATGAGCAGTTCTTC. As protein: CASSFRQSSYNEQFF. The chain is built from TRBV7-3 and TRBJ2-1; D not certain. The CDR3 has 15 residues. The germline V and J ends were trimmed by 3 bases and 0 bases, with 9 bases remaining between them. Germline values: CDR1 SGHTA, CDR2 FQGTGA.

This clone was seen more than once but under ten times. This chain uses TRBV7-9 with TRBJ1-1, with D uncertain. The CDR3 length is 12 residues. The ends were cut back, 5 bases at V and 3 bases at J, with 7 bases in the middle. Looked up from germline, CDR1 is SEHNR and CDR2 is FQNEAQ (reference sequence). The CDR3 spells CASSAYYTEAFF. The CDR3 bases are TGTGCCAGCAGCGCCTACTACACTGAAGCTTTCTTT.

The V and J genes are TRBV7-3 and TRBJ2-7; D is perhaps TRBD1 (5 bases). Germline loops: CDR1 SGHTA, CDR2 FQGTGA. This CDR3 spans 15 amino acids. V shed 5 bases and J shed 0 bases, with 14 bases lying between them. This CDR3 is CASSLGVPSSYEQYF. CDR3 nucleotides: TGTGCCAGCAGCCTAGGGGTACCAAGCTCCTACGAGCAGTACTTC.

This CDR3 is CASSPDRDSGYTF. DNA for the CDR3: TGCGCCAGCAGCCCCGACAGGGACTCTGGCTACACCTTC. This chain connects TRBV5-1 to TRBJ1-2; 7 bases agree with TRBD1. The CDR3 consists of 13 residues. The germline CDR1 and CDR2 sequences are SGHRS and YFSETQ. V was clipped by 4 bases and J by 7 bases; unmatched bases: 7.

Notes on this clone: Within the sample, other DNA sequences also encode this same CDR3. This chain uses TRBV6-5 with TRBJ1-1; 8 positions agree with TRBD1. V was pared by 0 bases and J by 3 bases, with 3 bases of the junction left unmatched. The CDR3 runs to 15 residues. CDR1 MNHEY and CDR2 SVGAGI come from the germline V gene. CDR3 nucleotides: TGTGCCAGCAGTTACTCGACAGGGGTGGACACTGAAGCTTTCTTT. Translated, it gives CASSYSTGVDTEAFF.

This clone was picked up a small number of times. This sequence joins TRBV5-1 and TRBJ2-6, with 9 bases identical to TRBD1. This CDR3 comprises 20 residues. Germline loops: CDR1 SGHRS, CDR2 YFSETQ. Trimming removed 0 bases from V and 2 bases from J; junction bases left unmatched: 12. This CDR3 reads CASSLASSGDRAPGANVLTF. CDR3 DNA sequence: TGCGCCAGCAGCTTGGCTTCTTCCGGGGACAGGGCCCCTGGGGCCAACGTCCTGACTTTC.